The 10 T cell receptor beta chains below all came from one sample that was sequenced in a study of cytomegalovirus exposure and HLA in healthy donors. Primers included in the PCR were 60 Vbeta and 13 Jbeta primers. Produced via immunoSEQ multiplex PCR; TCRdb's table is partial and in-frame only. The listing contains around 100,000 clones. The source material was PBMCs. The receptors were gathered from a man in his forties in good health and CMV-seropositive.

V is TRBV6-6 and J is TRBJ2-7; 10 bases fit TRBD2. Trimming at V came to 8 bases and at J to 5 bases, leaving 6 bases not matched to a gene. This CDR3 comprises 13 residues. From germline, CDR1 is MNHNY and CDR2 SVGAGI (reference sequence). The CDR3 reads CASLASGGDEQYF. The CDR3 coding sequence is TGTGCCAGCCTAGCGAGCGGGGGGGACGAGCAGTACTTC.

The gene calls are TRBV6-1 and TRBJ2-2; D remains ambiguous. The V end was cut by 5 bases, the J end by 4 bases, with 14 bases between. The CDR3 length is 15 residues. The germline gives CDR1 MNHNS, CDR2 SASEGT. Here the CDR3 DNA reads TGTGCCAGCAGTCGAGGAAGGCAGAGCACCGGGGAGCTGTTTTTT. Residues: CASSRGRQSTGELFF.

The genes are TRBV4-2 and TRBJ2-5; no clear D. V shed 0 bases and J shed 3 bases, with 17 bases lying between them. Germline assignment: CDR1 LGHNA and CDR2 YNFKEQ. This CDR3 spans 17 amino acids. The CDR3 loop is CASSQDITLVAEETQYF. CDR3 DNA sequence: TGTGCCAGCAGCCAAGATATAACATTGGTGGCGGAAGAGACCCAGTACTTC.

This sequence joins TRBV7-2 and TRBJ2-7; 9 bases line up with TRBD1. V lost 1 base and J lost 0; bases outside the gene matches: 1. This CDR3 is 15 amino acids long. Germline-derived CDR1 and CDR2 are SGHTA and FQGNSA. CDR3 bases: TGTGCCAGCAGCTTAGGGACAGGGGTCTCCTACGAGCAGTACTTC. Its translation: CASSLGTGVSYEQYF.

The rearrangement links TRBV11-3 to TRBJ2-1; 9 bases are a match to TRBD2. The V gene's germline CDR1 is SGHNT and CDR2 YENEEA. The CDR3 length is 15 residues. V lost 5 bases, J lost 4 bases, and 6 bases stayed unmatched. The CDR3 reads CASSTTSGPYNEQFF. The CDR3 bases are TGTGCCAGCAGCACTACTAGCGGGCCTTACAATGAGCAGTTCTTC.

V and J are TRBV6-4 and TRBJ2-1; TRBD2 might be the D (6 bases). The CDR3 contains 14 residues. V was pared by 4 bases and J by 8 bases, with 15 bases between. Per germline, CDR1 MRHNA and CDR2 SNTAGT. CDR3 bases: TGTGCCAGCAGTGTTACGGGAGCTACCGATGAGCAGTTCTTC. Translation: CASSVTGATDEQFF.

This sequence joins TRBV7-3 and TRBJ1-2; no clear D. V was pared by 8 bases and J by 2 bases, with 15 bases between. The CDR3 sequence is 14 residues long. Per the germline V gene, CDR1 is SGHTA and CDR2 is FQGTGA. The CDR3 DNA sequence: TGTGCCAGCGGCGGGCGGGAGCCGAACTATGGCTACACCTTC. Translation: CASGGREPNYGYTF.

The chain is built from TRBV9 and TRBJ1-2; D perhaps matches TRBD1 (5 bases). The CDR3 is made up of 13 amino acids. Trimming pared 5 bases from V and 4 bases from J, leaving 12 bases between. Germline V gives CDR1 SGDLS, CDR2 YYNGEE. CDR3 in amino acids: CASSVSGFYGYTF. The CDR3 nucleotides read TGTGCCAGCAGTGTTTCAGGGTTCTATGGCTACACCTTC.

V and J are TRBV19 and TRBJ2-7; 8 bases align to TRBD1. Trimming removed 4 bases from V and 5 bases from J; junction bases left unmatched: 7. Germline CDR1 reads LNHDA; CDR2 reads SQIVND (reference sequence). The CDR3 extends over 14 amino acids. The CDR3 region has the DNA TGTGCCAGTAGTACAGGGGGCCCAACAAACGAGCAGTACTTC. As protein: CASSTGGPTNEQYF. Looking up the rest from reference TRBV19 and TRBJ2-7 gives the full variable domain: DGGITQSPKYLFRKEGQNVTLSCEQNLNHDAMYWYRQDPGQGLRLIYYSQIVNDFQKGDIAEGYSVSREKKESFPLTVTSAQKNPTAFYLCASSTGGPTNEQYFGPGTRLTVT.

CDR3 in amino acids: CASSDPGQGNYEQYF. Written as DNA, the CDR3 is TGTGCCAGCAGCGATCCGGGACAGGGGAACTACGAGCAGTACTTC. The J gene is TRBJ2-7, the V gene TRBV2, with 10 bases aligning to TRBD1. Per germline, CDR1 SNHLY and CDR2 FYNNEI. The trim removed 6 bases at V and 3 bases at J, leaving 8 bases unmatched. The CDR3 has 15 residues.